The TCR beta chain described here comes from a study of T cells in tuberculosis (dated by TCRdb to 2016 to 2019). Notes on the research overall: The study combined CD1B tetramers and high-throughput TCR immunosequencing to characterize T cells specific for the mycobacterial lipid antigen glucose monomycolate (GMM). IGRA-negative adolescents, IGRA-positive adolescents with latent tuberculosis and adults with active tuberculosis, around nine per group, were compared in a South African clinical cohort. PBMC from active tuberculosis patients were archived either before standard anti-tuberculosis treatment began or within 7 days of the start of that treatment. General study outcomes and caveats: Shorter CDR3-alpha lengths in active tuberculosis patients partly drove the smaller NN-distances, and the TCR-beta difference was not statistically significant. Compared with IGRA-negative controls, TCR-alpha repertoires from active tuberculosis had smaller mean NN-distances to GMM-specific TCRs, which suggests that these TCRs underwent clonal expansion. Clinical samples were selected based on which cryopreserved specimens were available, and the active tuberculosis cases were adults whereas the controls were adolescents. Using GEM motif frequencies, a classifier achieved under 75% accuracy, whereas a classifier built on the diverse GMM-specific repertoire got to 87% accuracy (AUROC more than 0.85).

The immunoSEQ multiplex PCR assay was used to generate TCR libraries, with TCR-beta and/or TCR-alpha/delta assays applied to each sample. The amplified TCR libraries were sequenced on the Illumina high-throughput platform. Per the authors' processing: Clustering and dimensionality reduction relied on pairwise TCRdist distances among GMM-specific receptors from T cells that were either sorted ex vivo or expanded in vitro. Each clinical repertoire was assigned a mean NN-distance score, defined as the average TCRdist to the nearest 10% of tetramer-positive reference sequences. GEM TCR motif frequency was computed as the fraction of unique TCRs matching known GEM sequences by V/J usage and CDR3 length. Linear discriminant analysis with leave-one-out cross-validation, implemented in scikit-learn, was used to classify active tuberculosis. TCRdb obtained this table from immuneACCESS and retained in-frame rearrangements with V and J assigned. These tables miss some clones; where compared with another copy, unresolved V genes account for less than half of the shortfall, and the remainder is unexplained. D and trimming were read from the DNA, whereas the V and J calls and clone size are those reported in that table. Counted in this sample were roughly 31,000 clones; about 82% of them appeared once. About 5% of the sample is in the top ten clones.

With respect to this clone: No cognate antigen has been identified for it. No much larger clone is present one base from it, and per-base qualities are unavailable.

Relative to germline, V is missing 5 bases and J is missing 0 bases, with 5 bases of the junction outside any gene match. Taken from the germline V gene (reference sequence), the CDR1 and CDR2 loops are LNHDA and SQIVND. The CDR3 holds 15 amino acids from the cysteine to the phenylalanine. Only the CDR3 part of the read is kept: 45 bases, read in frame from the first base. What this sample's time point label stands for: new active TB diagnosis, blood taken before or within 7 days of starting treatment. The patients with active tuberculosis were newly diagnosed, HIV-seronegative South African adults aged 18 years or older. Confirmation of active tuberculosis was based on positive sputum smear microscopy and/or a positive M. tuberculosis culture. Immunosequencing of unsorted cryopreserved PBMC covered, on average, roughly 93,000 T cells per clinical donor.

Here the sequenced sample was PBMCs, taken at tuberculosis diagnosis. The sequence was obtained from an adult with tuberculosis. The chain couples TRBV19 to TRBJ1-1, with 8 bases aligning to TRBD1. The sequenced DNA is TGTGCCAGTAGTCTTCGGGACAGGCTGAACACTGAAGCTTTCTTT. The translation is CASSLRDRLNTEAFF.